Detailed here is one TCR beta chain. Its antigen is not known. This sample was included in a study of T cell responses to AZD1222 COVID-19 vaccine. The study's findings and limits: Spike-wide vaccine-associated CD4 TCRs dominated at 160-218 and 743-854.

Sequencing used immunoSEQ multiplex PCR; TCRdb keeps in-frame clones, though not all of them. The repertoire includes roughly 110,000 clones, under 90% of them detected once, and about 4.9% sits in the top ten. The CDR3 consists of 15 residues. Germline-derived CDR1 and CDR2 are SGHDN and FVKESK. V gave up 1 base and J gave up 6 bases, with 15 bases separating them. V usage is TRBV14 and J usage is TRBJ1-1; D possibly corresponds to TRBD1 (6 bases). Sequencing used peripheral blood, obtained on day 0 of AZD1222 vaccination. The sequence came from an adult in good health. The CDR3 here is CASSQVLGGRAEAFF. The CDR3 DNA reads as TGTGCCAGCAGCCAAGTACTAGGGGGTCGAGCTGAAGCTTTCTTT. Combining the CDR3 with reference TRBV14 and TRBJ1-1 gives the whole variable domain EAGVTQFPSHSVIEKGQTVTLRCDPISGHDNLYWYRRVMGKEIKFLLHFVKESKQDESGMPNNRFLAERTGGTYSTLKVQPAELEDSGVYFCASSQVLGGRAEAFFGQGTRLTVV.